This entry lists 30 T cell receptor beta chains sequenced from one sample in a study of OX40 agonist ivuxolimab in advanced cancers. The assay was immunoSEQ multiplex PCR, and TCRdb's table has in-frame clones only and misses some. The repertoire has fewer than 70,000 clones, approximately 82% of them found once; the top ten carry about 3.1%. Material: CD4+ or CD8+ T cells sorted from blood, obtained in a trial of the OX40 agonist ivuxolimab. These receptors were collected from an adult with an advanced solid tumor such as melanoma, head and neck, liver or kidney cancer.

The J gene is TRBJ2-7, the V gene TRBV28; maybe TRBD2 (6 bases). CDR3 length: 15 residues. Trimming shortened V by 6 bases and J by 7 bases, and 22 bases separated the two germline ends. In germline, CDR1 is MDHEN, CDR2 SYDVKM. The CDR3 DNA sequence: TGTGCCAGCAGCCACGGGACTGCAAACACGGGGGAGCAGTACTTC. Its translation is CASSHGTANTGEQYF. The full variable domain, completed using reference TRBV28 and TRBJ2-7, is DVKVTQSSRYLVKRTGEKVFLECVQDMDHENMFWYRQDPGLGLRLIYFSYDVKMKEKGDIPEGYSVSREKKERFSLILESASTNQTSMYLCASSHGTANTGEQYFGPGTRLTVT.

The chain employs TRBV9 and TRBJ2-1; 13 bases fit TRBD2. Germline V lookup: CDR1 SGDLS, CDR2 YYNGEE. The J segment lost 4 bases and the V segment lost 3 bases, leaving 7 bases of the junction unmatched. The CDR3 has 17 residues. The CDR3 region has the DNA TGTGCCAGCAGCGCAGGGACTAGCGGGGACCAGTACAATGAGCAGTTCTTC. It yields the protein CASSAGTSGDQYNEQFF.

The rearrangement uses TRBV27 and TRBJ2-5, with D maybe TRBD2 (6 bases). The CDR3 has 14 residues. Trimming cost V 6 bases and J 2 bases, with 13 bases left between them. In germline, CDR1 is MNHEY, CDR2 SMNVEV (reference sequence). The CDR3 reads CASRVSSGQETQYF. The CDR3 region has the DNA TGTGCCAGCAGGGTTAGTAGCGGACAAGAGACCCAGTACTTC.

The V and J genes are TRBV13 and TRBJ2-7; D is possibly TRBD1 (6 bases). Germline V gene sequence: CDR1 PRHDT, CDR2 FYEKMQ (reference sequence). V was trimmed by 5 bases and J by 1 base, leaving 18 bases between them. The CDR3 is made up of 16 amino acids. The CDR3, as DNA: TGTGCCAGCAGCGGGAGAATACAGGGTGGTTCCTACGAGCAGTACTTC. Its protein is CASSGRIQGGSYEQYF.

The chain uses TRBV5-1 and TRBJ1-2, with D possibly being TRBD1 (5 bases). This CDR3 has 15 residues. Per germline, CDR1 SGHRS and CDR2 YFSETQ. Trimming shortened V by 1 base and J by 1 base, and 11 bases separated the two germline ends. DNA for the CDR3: TGCGCCAGCAGCTTGTTCAGGGCTGGTAACTATGGCTACACCTTC. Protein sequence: CASSLFRAGNYGYTF.

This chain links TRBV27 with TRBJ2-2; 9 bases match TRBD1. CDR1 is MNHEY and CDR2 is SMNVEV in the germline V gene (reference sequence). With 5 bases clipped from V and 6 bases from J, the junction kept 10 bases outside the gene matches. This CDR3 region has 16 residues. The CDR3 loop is CASSTLQGALAGELFF. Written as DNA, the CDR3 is TGTGCCAGCAGTACATTACAGGGGGCTTTGGCCGGGGAGCTGTTTTTT.

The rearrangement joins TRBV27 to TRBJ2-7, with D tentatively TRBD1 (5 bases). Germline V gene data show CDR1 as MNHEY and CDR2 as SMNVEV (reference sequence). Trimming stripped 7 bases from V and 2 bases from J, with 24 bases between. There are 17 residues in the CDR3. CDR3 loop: CASTLESRVSIPYEQYF. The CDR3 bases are TGTGCCAGCACTCTGGAGAGCAGGGTTTCAATTCCCTACGAGCAGTACTTC.

The CDR3 sequence is CASSIGTGRSNQPQHF. The CDR3 nucleotides read TGTGCCAGTAGTATTGGGACAGGGAGAAGCAATCAGCCCCAGCATTTT. The chain links TRBV19 to TRBJ1-5, with TRBD1 identical over 9 bases. This CDR3 is 16 amino acids long. Germline V gene lookup returns CDR1 LNHDA and CDR2 SQIVND (reference sequence). V trimming: 3 bases; J trimming: 1 base; junction bases outside the gene matches: 4.

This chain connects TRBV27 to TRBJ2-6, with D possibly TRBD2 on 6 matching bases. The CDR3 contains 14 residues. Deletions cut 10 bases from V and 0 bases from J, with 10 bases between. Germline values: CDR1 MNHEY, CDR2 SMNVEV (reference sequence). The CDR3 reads CATGGTSGANVLTF. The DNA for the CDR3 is TGTGCCACCGGAGGGACCTCTGGGGCCAACGTCCTGACTTTC.

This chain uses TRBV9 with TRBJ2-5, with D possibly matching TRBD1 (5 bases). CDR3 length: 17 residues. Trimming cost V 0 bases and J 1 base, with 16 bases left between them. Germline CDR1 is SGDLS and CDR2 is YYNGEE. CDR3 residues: CASSVGPGNRGQETQYF. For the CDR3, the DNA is TGTGCCAGCAGCGTAGGCCCAGGCAATAGGGGCCAAGAGACCCAGTACTTC. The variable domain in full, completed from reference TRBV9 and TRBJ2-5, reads DSGVTQTPKHLITATGQRVTLRCSPRSGDLSVYWYQQSLDQGLQFLIQYYNGEERAKGNILERFSAQQFPDLHSELNLSSLELGDSALYFCASSVGPGNRGQETQYFGPGTRLLVL.

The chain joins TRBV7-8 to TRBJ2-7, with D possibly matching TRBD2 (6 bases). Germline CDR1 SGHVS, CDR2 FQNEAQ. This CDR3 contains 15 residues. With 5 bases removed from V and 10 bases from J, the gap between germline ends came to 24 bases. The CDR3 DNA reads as TGTGCCAGCAGCCCCGGTCAGGTTGGTCCGGGACTTCAGTACTTC. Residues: CASSPGQVGPGLQYF.

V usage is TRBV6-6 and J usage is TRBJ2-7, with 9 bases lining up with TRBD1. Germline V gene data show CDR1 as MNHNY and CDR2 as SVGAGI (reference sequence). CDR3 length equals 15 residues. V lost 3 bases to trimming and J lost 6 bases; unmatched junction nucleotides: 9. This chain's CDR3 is CASSYILGQGSEQYF. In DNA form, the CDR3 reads TGTGCCAGCAGTTATATCCTGGGACAGGGAAGCGAGCAGTACTTC.

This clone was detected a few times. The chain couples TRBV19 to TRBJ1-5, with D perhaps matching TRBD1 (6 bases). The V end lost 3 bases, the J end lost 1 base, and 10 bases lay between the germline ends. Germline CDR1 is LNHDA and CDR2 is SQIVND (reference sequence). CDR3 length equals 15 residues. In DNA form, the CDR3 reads TGTGCCAGTAGTATGGGACACGGGAGCAATCAGCCCCAGCATTTT. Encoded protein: CASSMGHGSNQPQHF.

This chain's CDR3 is CASSSGDSKEQYF. The CDR3 region has the DNA TGTGCCAGCAGCTCAGGGGACAGTAAGGAGCAGTACTTC. The gene calls are TRBV7-2 and TRBJ2-7, with TRBD1 matching over 7 bases. CDR3 length equals 13 residues. With V trimmed by 4 bases and J by 7 bases, 7 bases remained unmatched. CDR1 and CDR2 (germline): SGHTA, FQGNSA.

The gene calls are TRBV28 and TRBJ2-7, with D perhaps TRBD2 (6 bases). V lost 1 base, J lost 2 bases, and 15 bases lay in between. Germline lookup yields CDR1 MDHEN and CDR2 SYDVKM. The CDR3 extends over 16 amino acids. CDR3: CASSLSTGVAPYEQYF. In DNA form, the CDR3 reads TGTGCCAGCAGTTTATCGACGGGGGTCGCCCCCTACGAGCAGTACTTC.

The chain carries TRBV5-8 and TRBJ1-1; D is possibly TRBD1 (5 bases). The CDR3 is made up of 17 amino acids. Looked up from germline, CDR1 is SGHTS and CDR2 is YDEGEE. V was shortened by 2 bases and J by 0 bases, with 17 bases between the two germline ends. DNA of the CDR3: TGTGCCAGCAGCTTTGGCACGGCGGGGGTGATGAACACTGAAGCTTTCTTT. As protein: CASSFGTAGVMNTEAFF.

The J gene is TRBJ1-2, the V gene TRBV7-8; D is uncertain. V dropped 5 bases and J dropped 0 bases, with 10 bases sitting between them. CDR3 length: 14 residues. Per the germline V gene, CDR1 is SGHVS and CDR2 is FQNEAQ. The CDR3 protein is CASSVQVSNYGYTF. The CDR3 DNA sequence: TGTGCCAGCAGCGTTCAGGTGTCTAACTATGGCTACACCTTC.

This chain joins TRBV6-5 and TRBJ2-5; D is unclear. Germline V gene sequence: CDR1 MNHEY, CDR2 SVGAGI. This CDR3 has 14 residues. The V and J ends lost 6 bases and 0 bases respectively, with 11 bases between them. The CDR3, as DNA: TGTGCCAGCAGCGCTGAGAACCACCAAGAGACCCAGTACTTC. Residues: CASSAENHQETQYF.

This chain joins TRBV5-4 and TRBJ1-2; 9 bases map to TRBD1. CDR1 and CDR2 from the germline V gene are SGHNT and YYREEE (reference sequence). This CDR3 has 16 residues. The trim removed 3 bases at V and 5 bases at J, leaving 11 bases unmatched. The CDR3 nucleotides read TGTGCCAGCAGCTCCCCCGGGACAGGGAAGGGGTATGGCTACACCTTC. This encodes CASSSPGTGKGYGYTF.

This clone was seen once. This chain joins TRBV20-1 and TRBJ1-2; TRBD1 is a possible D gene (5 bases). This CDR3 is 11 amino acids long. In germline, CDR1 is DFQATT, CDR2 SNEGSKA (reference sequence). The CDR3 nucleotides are TGCGGGACGCAAAGGGGTCATGGCTACACCTTC. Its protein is CGTQRGHGYTF.

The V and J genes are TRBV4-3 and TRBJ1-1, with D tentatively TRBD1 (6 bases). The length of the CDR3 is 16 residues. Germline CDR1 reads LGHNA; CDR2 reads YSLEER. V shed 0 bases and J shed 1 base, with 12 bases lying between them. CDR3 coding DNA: TGCGCCAGCAGCCAAGATTTGGGGGCCGGGAACACTGAAGCTTTCTTT. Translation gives CASSQDLGAGNTEAFF.

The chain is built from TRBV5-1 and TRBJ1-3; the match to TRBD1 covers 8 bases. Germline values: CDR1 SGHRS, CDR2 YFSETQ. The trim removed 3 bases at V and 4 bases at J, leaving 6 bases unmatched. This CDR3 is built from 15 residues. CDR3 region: CASSSGGAGGNTIYF. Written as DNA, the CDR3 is TGCGCCAGCAGCTCAGGGGGCGCGGGAGGAAACACCATATATTTT.

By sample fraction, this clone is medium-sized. The CDR3 spells CASSLAGGTDTQYF. The CDR3, as DNA: TGTGCCAGCAGTCTAGCGGGGGGGACAGATACGCAGTATTTT. V usage is TRBV6-1 and J usage is TRBJ2-3; 12 nucleotides agree with TRBD2. CDR1 and CDR2 from the germline V gene are MNHNS and SASEGT. This CDR3 contains 14 residues. The ends lost 5 bases at V and 3 bases at J; junction bases unmatched: 0.

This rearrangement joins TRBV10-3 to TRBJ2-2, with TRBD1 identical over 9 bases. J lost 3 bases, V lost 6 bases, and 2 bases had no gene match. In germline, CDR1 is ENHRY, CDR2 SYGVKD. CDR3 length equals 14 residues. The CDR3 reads CAISRDRDTGELFF. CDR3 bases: TGTGCCATCAGCCGGGACAGGGACACCGGGGAGCTGTTTTTT.

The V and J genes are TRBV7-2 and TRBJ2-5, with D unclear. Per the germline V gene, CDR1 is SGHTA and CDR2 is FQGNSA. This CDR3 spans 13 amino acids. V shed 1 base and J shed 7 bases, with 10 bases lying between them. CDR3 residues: CASSLGRSVTQYF. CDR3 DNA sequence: TGTGCCAGCAGCTTAGGGCGAAGCGTGACCCAGTACTTC.

The CDR3 spells CASSATAPSHTQYF. The CDR3 DNA sequence: TGTGCCAGCAGCGCGACGGCCCCCAGTCATACGCAGTATTTT. The chain is built from TRBV9 and TRBJ2-3; D gene unclear. CDR3 size: 14 residues. Germline V CDR1 and CDR2: SGDLS, YYNGEE. Trimming removed 3 bases from V and 7 bases from J, with 15 bases in between.

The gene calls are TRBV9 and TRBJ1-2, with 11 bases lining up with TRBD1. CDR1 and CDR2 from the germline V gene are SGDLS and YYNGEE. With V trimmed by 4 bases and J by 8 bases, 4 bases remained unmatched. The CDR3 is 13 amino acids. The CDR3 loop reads CASSSGQGEGYTF. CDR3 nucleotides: TGTGCCAGCAGCTCGGGACAGGGGGAGGGCTACACCTTC.

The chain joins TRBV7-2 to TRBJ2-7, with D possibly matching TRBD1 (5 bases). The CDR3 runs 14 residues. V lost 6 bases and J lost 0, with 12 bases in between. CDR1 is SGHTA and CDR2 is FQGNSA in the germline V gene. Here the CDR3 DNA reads TGTGCCAGCAGTTTTGACAGTAACTCCTACGAGCAGTACTTC. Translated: CASSFDSNSYEQYF. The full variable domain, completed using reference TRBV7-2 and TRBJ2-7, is GAGVSQSPSNKVTEKGKDVELRCDPISGHTALYWYRQSLGQGLEFLIYFQGNSAPDKSGLPSDRFSAERTGGSVSTLTIQRTQQEDSAVYLCASSFDSNSYEQYFGPGTRLTVT.

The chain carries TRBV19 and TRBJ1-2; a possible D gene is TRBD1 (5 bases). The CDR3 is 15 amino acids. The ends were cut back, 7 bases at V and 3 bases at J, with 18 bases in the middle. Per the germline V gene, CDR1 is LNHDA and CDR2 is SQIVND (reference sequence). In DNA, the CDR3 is TGTGCCAGTACCCCCCAGGAGGCAGGGCACTATGGCTACACCTTC. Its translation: CASTPQEAGHYGYTF. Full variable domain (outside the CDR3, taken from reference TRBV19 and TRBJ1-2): DGGITQSPKYLFRKEGQNVTLSCEQNLNHDAMYWYRQDPGQGLRLIYYSQIVNDFQKGDIAEGYSVSREKKESFPLTVTSAQKNPTAFYLCASTPQEAGHYGYTFGSGTRLTVV.

CDR3: CASSQDPNRGNTGELFF. As DNA, the CDR3 is TGCGCCAGCAGCCAAGATCCCAACAGGGGAAACACCGGGGAGCTGTTTTTT. The chain is built from TRBV4-3 and TRBJ2-2, with 7 bases aligning to TRBD1. This CDR3 spans 17 amino acids. V trimming: 0 bases; J trimming: 2 bases; junction bases outside the gene matches: 6. CDR1 and CDR2 (germline): LGHNA, YSLEER.